This T cell receptor beta chain was identified during a study of sequential checkpoint blockade in melanoma. Treatment meaning: randomized to nivolumab then ipilimumab (arm A) or the reverse (arm B). Live CD3+CD8+ CD19− CD56− cells were sorted from PBMCs. J gave up 5 bases and V 5 bases, and 14 bases lay outside the gene matches. This CDR3 comprises 17 residues. Germline lookup yields CDR1 MNHEY and CDR2 SMNVEV (reference sequence). Measured with immunoSEQ multiplex PCR; TCRdb has only the in-frame clones, and not every one. The sample has approximately 21,000 clones; approximately 80% are singletons.

The origin of this receptor is a human donor with melanoma. The V call is TRBV27, the J call TRBJ2-1, with 8 positions matching TRBD2. Material: CD8+ T cells sorted from blood (inferred from file names), obtained from a patient given nivolumab and ipilimumab in sequence. CDR3 in amino acids: CASSPWGSGRNNNEQFF. The CDR3 DNA reads as TGTGCCAGCAGTCCCTGGGGCAGCGGGAGAAACAACAATGAGCAGTTCTTC.